This TCR beta chain is from a study of blood T cells in healthy people across ages. Study-wide findings and caveats: Compared with aged donors, long-lived donors showed fewer expanded clones, suggesting selection.

This clonotype was detected a few times. Its antigen is currently unknown. Per the germline V gene, CDR1 is DFQATT and CDR2 is SNEGSKA (reference sequence). J lost 4 bases, V lost 0 bases, and 5 bases had no gene match. The CDR3 totals 15 residues. Sample-barcoded 5' priming and a J-beta primer mix drove a second PCR of 7 to 11 cycles. TCRdb ran MiXCR on the 5' RACE reads and lists one entry per CDR3 protein. The profile shows 650,000 to 800,000 distinct CDR3 sequences, 40% to 50% of them singletons. The rearrangement links TRBV20-1 to TRBJ2-3; 9 bases line up with TRBD2. The sample taken for sequencing was blood. The origin of this receptor is a man aged 55-75 years in good health. CDR3 amino acids: CSARDRGTSSDTQYF. In DNA form, the CDR3 reads TGCAGTGCTAGAGATAGGGGGACTAGCTCAGATACGCAGTATTTT.